The 14 T cell receptor beta chains below all came from one sample that was sequenced in a study of CD8 T cells in ankylosing spondylitis. TCRdb recomputed calls from the 5' RACE reads with MiXCR, one row per CDR3 protein. Here the sample spans approximately 220,000 distinct CDR3 sequences, 25% to 30% being singletons. Sequenced material: blood, either unsorted or a sorted T cell fraction (not recorded which). The receptors originated from a male donor with ankylosing spondylitis or in good health (not recorded which).

This clonotype was observed a few times. The chain combines TRBV20-1 with TRBJ1-1; D remains unclear. The ends were cut back, 4 bases at V and 0 bases at J, with 12 bases in the middle. Germline V gene sequence: CDR1 DFQATT, CDR2 SNEGSKA (reference sequence). The CDR3 runs to 14 residues. DNA of the CDR3: TGCAGTGCTAACACACAACTCATGAACACTGAAGCTTTCTTT. As protein: CSANTQLMNTEAFF.

This clonotype has a count of ten or more. This sequence joins TRBV12-3 or TRBV12-4 and TRBJ2-7; D uncertain. V dropped 2 bases and J dropped 0 bases, with 11 bases sitting between them. This CDR3 spans 15 amino acids. In DNA form, the CDR3 reads TGTGCCAGCAGTTTAACAGACGAAAGCTCCTACGAGCAGTACTTC. Protein sequence: CASSLTDESSYEQYF.

This clonotype appeared many times. The rearrangement uses TRBV27 and TRBJ2-1; 9 positions match TRBD2. The V gene's germline CDR1 is MNHEY and CDR2 SMNVEV (reference sequence). With 4 bases clipped from V and 6 bases from J, the junction kept 10 bases outside the gene matches. The CDR3 contains 16 residues. CDR3 nucleotides: TGTGCCAGCAGTTCGGATAGCGGGAGACTCGGCAATGAGCAGTTCTTC. This gives the protein CASSSDSGRLGNEQFF.

Comments on this clonotype: A much larger clone differs by one base, so this may be a read error. The J gene is TRBJ2-5, the V gene TRBV4-2, with 10 bases fitting TRBD2. The CDR3 contains 15 residues. Germline V gene lookup returns CDR1 LGHNA and CDR2 YNFKEQ. The CDR3 coding sequence is TGTCCCAGCAGCCAAGCACTAGCGGGGAGAGAGACCCAGTACTTC. This encodes CPSSQALAGRETQYF.

This clonotype came up many times. The gene calls are TRBV3-1 and TRBJ1-4; unclear D gene. The CDR3 length is 15 residues. V lost 1 base and J lost 8, with 14 bases in between. The germline V gene encodes CDR1 LGHDT and CDR2 YNNKEL (reference sequence). The CDR3 DNA follows: TGTGCCAGCAGCCAAGCGCCGGTTGCGGGGGAAAAACTGTTTTTT. It encodes CASSQAPVAGEKLFF. The full variable domain, completed using reference TRBV3-1 and TRBJ1-4, is DTAVSQTPKYLVTQMGNDKSIKCEQNLGHDTMYWYKQDSKKFLKIMFSYNNKELIINETVPNRFSPKSPDKAHLNLHINSLELGDSAVYFCASSQAPVAGEKLFFGSGTQLSVL.

This clonotype has ten or more counts. The genes are TRBV5-1 and TRBJ2-1; 8 bases line up with TRBD2. The CDR3 is made up of 15 amino acids. The trim removed 0 bases at V and 6 bases at J, leaving 5 bases unmatched. Germline CDR1 reads SGHRS; CDR2 reads YFSETQ. The CDR3 loop reads CASSLAGTSVNEQFF. The CDR3 bases are TGCGCCAGCAGCTTGGCCGGGACTAGTGTCAATGAGCAGTTCTTC.

This clonotype was observed a few times. V gene TRBV20-1 combines with J gene TRBJ2-1; TRBD2 matches at 11 bases. CDR1 DFQATT and CDR2 SNEGSKA come from the germline V gene (reference sequence). The CDR3 is made up of 14 amino acids. V dropped 3 bases and J dropped 6; count of bases not matched to a gene: 4. The chain's CDR3 is CSASAGTSGNEQFF. As DNA, the CDR3 is TGCAGTGCTAGCGCGGGGACTAGCGGCAATGAGCAGTTCTTC.

CDR3 sequence: CSARVGPQETQYF. CDR3 coding DNA: TGCAGTGCTAGAGTAGGGCCCCAAGAGACCCAGTACTTC. The rearrangement uses TRBV20-1 and TRBJ2-5; D remains ambiguous. Per germline, CDR1 DFQATT and CDR2 SNEGSKA (reference sequence). The V end lost 1 base, the J end lost 1 base, and 7 bases lay between the germline ends. This CDR3 is built from 13 residues.

In this sample, this clonotype turned up many times. The V and J genes are TRBV4-3 and TRBJ2-1; D gene uncertain. CDR3 size: 15 residues. Per germline, CDR1 LGHNA and CDR2 YSLEER. Trimming removed 0 bases at V and 0 bases at J, with 6 bases between. The CDR3 protein is CASSQELSSYNEQFF. CDR3 nucleotides: TGCGCCAGCAGCCAAGAACTGAGCTCCTACAATGAGCAGTTCTTC.

In its sample, this clonotype was seen many times. The chain is built from TRBV12-3 or TRBV12-4 and TRBJ1-4; 8 bases agree with TRBD1. After removal of 6 bases from V and 4 bases from J, the junction contained 10 bases not matched to a gene. This CDR3 spans 16 amino acids. CDR3 DNA: TGTGCCAGCAGCCGGAAGCAGGGGGCCGGTAATGAAAAACTGTTTTTT. Its translation is CASSRKQGAGNEKLFF.

The CDR3 loop is CSVSTGGGNQPQHF. The CDR3 nucleotides read TGCAGCGTTTCAACAGGGGGAGGCAATCAGCCCCAGCATTTT. The V and J genes are TRBV29-1 and TRBJ1-5; 8 nucleotides match TRBD1. CDR1 SQVTM and CDR2 ANQGSEA come from the germline V gene. Trimming removed 5 bases from V and 2 bases from J; junction bases left unmatched: 5. The length of the CDR3 is 14 residues.

As regards this clonotype: One end of the junction fails to match germline, which may point to a read error. V usage is TRBV7-7 and J usage is TRBJ2-1; 8 positions agree with TRBD2. CDR1 and CDR2 (germline): SSHAT, FNYEAQ (reference sequence). CDR3 size: 15 residues. DNA for the CDR3: TGTGCTAGCAGCCAGCGGGGGAGGGGATACAATGAGCAGTTCTTC. It specifies CASSQRGRGYNEQFF. The whole variable domain, filled in from reference TRBV7-7 and TRBJ2-1, reads GAGVSQSPRYKVTKRGQDVTLRCDPISSHATLYWYQQALGQGPEFLTYFNYEAQPDKSGLPSDRFSAERPEGSISTLTIQRTEQRDSAMYRCASSQRGRGYNEQFFGPGTRLTVL.

The rearrangement uses TRBV29-1 and TRBJ2-1; TRBD2 matches 13 bases. Germline CDR1 is SQVTM and CDR2 is ANQGSEA. This CDR3 is 12 amino acids long. CDR3 sequence reads: CVGTSGIGEQFF. In nucleotides, the CDR3 is TGCGTAGGGACTAGCGGGATCGGTGAGCAGTTCTTC.

This chain connects TRBV29-1 to TRBJ2-7; TRBD2 matches 7 bases. Germline V CDR1 and CDR2: SQVTM, ANQGSEA. With 7 bases clipped from V and 6 bases from J, the junction kept 6 bases outside the gene matches. CDR3 length: 11 residues. The chain's CDR3 is CSATSFGEQYF. CDR3 DNA: TGCAGCGCGACTAGCTTCGGCGAGCAGTACTTC.